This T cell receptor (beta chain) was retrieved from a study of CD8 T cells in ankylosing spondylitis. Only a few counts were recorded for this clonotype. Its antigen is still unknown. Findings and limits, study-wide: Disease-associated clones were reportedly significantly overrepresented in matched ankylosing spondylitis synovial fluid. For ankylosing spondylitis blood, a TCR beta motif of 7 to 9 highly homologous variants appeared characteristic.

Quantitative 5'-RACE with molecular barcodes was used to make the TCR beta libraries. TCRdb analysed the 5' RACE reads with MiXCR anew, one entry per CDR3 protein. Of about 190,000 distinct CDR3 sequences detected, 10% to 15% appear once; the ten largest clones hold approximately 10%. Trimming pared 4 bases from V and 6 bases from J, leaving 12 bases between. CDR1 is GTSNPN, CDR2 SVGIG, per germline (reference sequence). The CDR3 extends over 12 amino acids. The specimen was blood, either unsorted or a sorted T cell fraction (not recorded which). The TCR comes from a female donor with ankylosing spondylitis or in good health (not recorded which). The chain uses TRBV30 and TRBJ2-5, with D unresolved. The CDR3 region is CAWTATGQTQYF. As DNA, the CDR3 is TGTGCCTGGACAGCAACTGGACAGACCCAGTACTTC.